Shown below are 27 T cell receptor beta chains from a single sample sequenced in a study of T cells in Graves' hyperthyroidism and ophthalmopathy. Researchers took RNA transcripts and amplified the TCR beta CDR3 regions from them. The HTBI set primed first-round TCR CDR3 RT-PCR. TCRdb passed the multiplex PCR reads through MiXCR, listing each CDR3 protein once. This sample yields 500,000 or so distinct CDR3 sequences, of which 16% are seen a single time; about 29% belongs to the top ten. Sequencing input: blood. These receptors were obtained from a woman in her 30s with Graves' ophthalmopathy.

The chain couples TRBV19 to TRBJ1-1, with 9 bases identical to TRBD1. This CDR3 comprises 16 residues. J lost 7 bases, V lost 1 base, and 10 bases had no gene match. Per germline, CDR1 LNHDA and CDR2 SQIVND (reference sequence). CDR3 loop: CASSIAAVGTGIEAFF. The DNA of the CDR3 is TGTGCCAGTAGTATAGCGGCTGTGGGGACAGGGATTGAAGCTTTCTTT.

The table lists this clonotype with a few counts. The chain uses TRBV4-1 and TRBJ2-1; TRBD1 matches at 12 bases. The germline V gene encodes CDR1 MGHRA and CDR2 YSYEKL. V lost 4 bases and J lost 7; bases outside the gene matches: 11. The CDR3 length is 17 residues. The CDR3 coding sequence is TGCGCCAGCAGCCCGAGCTCCCGGGACAGGGGGCAAAATGAGCAGTTCTTC. Translation: CASSPSSRDRGQNEQFF.

The rearrangement uses TRBV7-9 and TRBJ2-2, with 8 bases fitting TRBD2. Germline loops: CDR1 SEHNR, CDR2 FQNEAQ (reference sequence). The junction had 6 bases not matched to a gene; V was cut back by 5 bases and J by 4 bases. This CDR3 has 15 residues. The CDR3 region has the DNA TGTGCCAGCAGCCCCCCCACTAGCGGCACCGGGGAGCTGTTTTTT. As protein: CASSPPTSGTGELFF.

This chain connects TRBV9 to TRBJ2-5; 12 nucleotides agree with TRBD2. Germline values: CDR1 SGDLS, CDR2 YYNGEE. V dropped 0 bases and J dropped 2; count of bases not matched to a gene: 11. The CDR3 spans 19 residues. CDR3 sequence reads: CASSVALTSGSLPQETQYF. The CDR3 DNA reads as TGTGCCAGCAGCGTAGCTTTGACTAGCGGGAGCCTACCACAAGAGACCCAGTACTTC.

This clonotype was recorded many times. The rearrangement links TRBV18 to TRBJ2-2; tentative D call: TRBD1 (5 bases). This CDR3 comprises 15 residues. The V gene lost 1 base and the J gene lost 1 base, with 7 bases spanning the gap. Germline CDR1 KGHSH, CDR2 LQKENI. In nucleotides, the CDR3 is TGTGCCAGCTCACCACGTAGGGGGAACACCGGGGAGCTGTTTTTT. Amino acids: CASSPRRGNTGELFF.

This clonotype was counted at least ten times. The chain joins TRBV7-2 to TRBJ1-2; D remains ambiguous. CDR3 size: 15 residues. The V end was cut by 1 base, the J end by 2 bases, with 11 bases between. Germline values: CDR1 SGHTA, CDR2 FQGNSA. The CDR3 sequence is CASSLGSGENYGYTF. The CDR3 coding sequence is TGTGCCAGCAGCTTAGGTTCCGGGGAAAACTATGGCTACACCTTC.

The DNA of the CDR3 is TGTGCCAGCAACAAAGACATGGCGGGGGAAAAACTGTTTTTT. Translated: CASNKDMAGEKLFF. The V and J genes are TRBV12-3 or TRBV12-4 and TRBJ1-4; no reliable D call. V gave up 7 bases and J gave up 8 bases, with 17 bases separating them. The CDR3 totals 14 residues.

This clonotype has at least ten counts. This chain links TRBV6-2 or TRBV6-3 with TRBJ1-2; 7 nucleotides agree with TRBD1. The germline V gene encodes CDR1 MNHEY and CDR2 SVGEGT. J lost 5 bases, V lost 3 bases, and 12 bases had no gene match. There are 16 residues in the CDR3. DNA of the CDR3: TGTGCCAGCAGTTATCTCATGACAGGGCCGGAATATGGCTACACCTTC. This encodes CASSYLMTGPEYGYTF.

This clonotype was seen many times. The chain joins TRBV30 to TRBJ2-5; a possible D gene is TRBD1 (6 bases). CDR3 length equals 13 residues. Germline CDR1 GTSNPN, CDR2 SVGIG (reference sequence). V was cut by 5 bases and J by 1 base, with 11 bases left in between. In nucleotides, the CDR3 is TGTGCCTGGGAGACAGGCACCCAAGAGACCCAGTACTTC. Translation: CAWETGTQETQYF.

At least ten counts were recorded for this clonotype. The V and J genes are TRBV3-1 and TRBJ2-7; TRBD2 is a possible D gene (6 bases). V gave up 1 base and J gave up 4 bases, with 11 bases separating them. CDR3 length: 14 residues. Germline V gives CDR1 LGHDT, CDR2 YNNKEL (reference sequence). In nucleotides, the CDR3 is TGTGCCAGCAGCCAAGTCGGGAGCAGGTACGAGCAGTACTTC. It codes for CASSQVGSRYEQYF.

This clonotype came up many times. The gene calls are TRBV30 and TRBJ2-7; D not resolved. CDR1 GTSNPN and CDR2 SVGIG come from the germline V gene (reference sequence). The ends were cut back, 2 bases at V and 5 bases at J, with 7 bases in the middle. This CDR3 comprises 11 residues. DNA for the CDR3: TGTGCCTGGAGTTTGGGAAACGAGCAGTACTTC. It yields the protein CAWSLGNEQYF.

This clonotype was detected many times. The DNA for the CDR3 is TGCAGTGCTTTTAGGGTTGGGTCGGAATCACCCCTCCACTTT. Translating it yields CSAFRVGSESPLHF. The V gene is TRBV20-1, the J gene TRBJ1-6; D is undetermined. Germline V lookup: CDR1 DFQATT, CDR2 SNEGSKA (reference sequence). V gave up 5 bases and J gave up 10 bases, with 18 bases separating them. The length of the CDR3 is 14 residues.

The chain employs TRBV7-2 and TRBJ1-6; D is ambiguous. CDR3 length: 16 residues. Trimming left V 1 base short and J 7 bases short, with 14 bases between. Germline CDR1 and CDR2: SGHTA and FQGNSA. The CDR3 DNA sequence: TGTGCCAGCAGCTTAGATGGGCCCCGGGCCAATTCACCCCTCCACTTT. Amino acid sequence: CASSLDGPRANSPLHF.

The genes are TRBV19 and TRBJ2-7; 8 nucleotides agree with TRBD1. This CDR3 has 13 residues. Germline values: CDR1 LNHDA, CDR2 SQIVND (reference sequence). V lost 5 bases to trimming and J lost 8 bases; unmatched junction nucleotides: 8. The CDR3 bases are TGTGCCAGTAGTCCCAGGGACAGGTCCAAGCAGTACTTC. Its translation is CASSPRDRSKQYF.

V is TRBV25-1 and J is TRBJ1-2; TRBD1 might be the D (5 bases). Trimming pared 3 bases from V and 7 bases from J, leaving 9 bases between. The CDR3 length is 12 residues. CDR1 and CDR2 (germline): MGHDK, SYGVNS. CDR3 protein: CASSEWGGGYTF. CDR3 bases: TGTGCCAGCAGTGAGTGGGGCGGTGGCTACACCTTC.

The gene calls are TRBV7-2 and TRBJ2-2, with 7 bases that match TRBD2. Germline CDR1 SGHTA, CDR2 FQGNSA. After removal of 1 base from V and 7 bases from J, the junction contained 6 bases not matched to a gene. The CDR3 sequence is 15 residues long. CDR3 coding DNA: TGTGCCAGCAGCTTAGACGCGGGAGACCTCGGGGAGCTGTTTTTT. Translated: CASSLDAGDLGELFF.

This clonotype was detected only a few times. The rearrangement uses TRBV27 and TRBJ1-6; 8 bases line up with TRBD1. Germline values: CDR1 MNHEY, CDR2 SMNVEV (reference sequence). Trimming took 9 bases from V and 2 from J; bases not matched to a gene: 9. CDR3 length: 16 residues. For the CDR3, the DNA is TGTGCCAGGAAAAAAAACAGGGGGGCCTATAATTCACCCCTCCACTTT. It encodes CARKKNRGAYNSPLHF.

The chain employs TRBV20-1 and TRBJ2-3; 9 nucleotides align to TRBD2. This CDR3 region has 14 residues. Trimming removed 3 bases from V and 4 bases from J; junction bases left unmatched: 5. CDR1 is DFQATT and CDR2 is SNEGSKA in the germline V gene (reference sequence). The CDR3 sequence is CSASGAGGPDTQYF. DNA of the CDR3: TGCAGTGCTAGCGGGGCGGGAGGGCCAGATACGCAGTATTTT.

This clonotype was seen ten or more times. The chain couples TRBV9 to TRBJ2-1; 9 bases line up with TRBD2. Germline lookup yields CDR1 SGDLS and CDR2 YYNGEE. V dropped 0 bases and J dropped 3; count of bases not matched to a gene: 4. The CDR3 runs to 16 residues. The CDR3 DNA follows: TGTGCCAGCAGCGTAGACCCGACTAGCGGCTACAATGAGCAGTTCTTC. This codes for CASSVDPTSGYNEQFF.

This clonotype was recorded at least ten times. The gene calls are TRBV30 and TRBJ2-7; 7 bases match TRBD2. In germline, CDR1 is GTSNPN, CDR2 SVGIG (reference sequence). Trimming took 0 bases from V and 6 from J; bases not matched to a gene: 5. There are 13 residues in the CDR3. CDR3 region: CAWSVRGDGEQYF. The CDR3 DNA sequence: TGTGCCTGGAGTGTACGGGGGGACGGCGAGCAGTACTTC.

This clonotype was recorded a few times. This chain uses TRBV19 with TRBJ2-5, with 9 positions matching TRBD1. CDR3 length: 15 residues. The V gene end was trimmed by 5 bases and the J gene end by 4 bases; junction bases not matched to a gene: 8. In germline, CDR1 is LNHDA, CDR2 SQIVND (reference sequence). The CDR3 DNA is TGTGCCAGTAGTCAACAGGGGGCTATGGGAGAGACCCAGTACTTC. Amino acids: CASSQQGAMGETQYF.

This clonotype was detected ten times or more. The chain employs TRBV7-2 and TRBJ2-7, with 12 bases lining up with TRBD2. There are 14 residues in the CDR3. Germline CDR1 and CDR2: SGHTA and FQGNSA. The V and J ends lost 6 bases and 3 bases, in that order; junction bases with no gene match: 3. CDR3 residues: CASSMTSGSYEQYF. The CDR3 coding sequence is TGTGCCAGCAGTATGACTAGCGGGAGCTACGAGCAGTACTTC.

The genes are TRBV10-3 and TRBJ1-5; TRBD1 agrees at 8 bases. Germline V lookup: CDR1 ENHRY, CDR2 SYGVKD. Trimming removed 5 bases from V and 5 bases from J; junction bases left unmatched: 5. This CDR3 spans 14 amino acids. The CDR3 region has the DNA TGTGCCATCAGTCCCCACAGGGGGGATCAGCCCCAGCATTTT. It translates to CAISPHRGDQPQHF.

This clonotype was recorded at least ten times. This chain connects TRBV20-1 to TRBJ1-6; 10 bases line up with TRBD1. This CDR3 comprises 15 residues. Germline V gives CDR1 DFQATT, CDR2 SNEGSKA (reference sequence). Losses at the gene ends were 0 bases for V and 9 bases for J; bases not matched to a gene: 5. The CDR3 sequence: CSARDPGTGASPLHF. The CDR3 nucleotides are TGCAGTGCTAGAGATCCCGGGACAGGGGCTTCACCCCTCCACTTT.

This clonotype has a count of ten or more. The chain uses TRBV11-2 and TRBJ2-1, with TRBD2 matching over 7 bases. The CDR3 runs to 14 residues. J gave up 7 bases and V 5 bases, and 8 bases lay outside the gene matches. In germline, CDR1 is SGHAT, CDR2 FQNNGV. CDR3 sequence reads: CASSPSSGENEQFF. In nucleotides, the CDR3 is TGTGCCAGCAGCCCATCTAGCGGTGAGAATGAGCAGTTCTTC.

This rearrangement joins TRBV2 to TRBJ1-4; a possible D gene is TRBD1 (5 bases). Germline-derived CDR1 and CDR2 are SNHLY and FYNNEI. V lost 6 bases to trimming and J lost 3 bases, with 11 bases between them. This CDR3 region has 14 residues. The CDR3 DNA sequence: TGTGCCAGCAGGGGGGGGACTGCTAATGAAAAACTGTTTTTT. Protein sequence: CASRGGTANEKLFF.

Details on this clonotype: Relative to the germline gene, one junction end is altered; a read error may explain this. The V gene is TRBV11-2, the J gene TRBJ2-5; D might be TRBD2 (6 bases). The germline V gene encodes CDR1 SGHAT and CDR2 FQNNGV. There are 15 residues in the CDR3. CDR3 DNA sequence: TGTGCCAGCAGCTTGGTGGCGGGGCGATCAGAGACCCAGTACTTT. Translation gives CASSLVAGRSETQYF.